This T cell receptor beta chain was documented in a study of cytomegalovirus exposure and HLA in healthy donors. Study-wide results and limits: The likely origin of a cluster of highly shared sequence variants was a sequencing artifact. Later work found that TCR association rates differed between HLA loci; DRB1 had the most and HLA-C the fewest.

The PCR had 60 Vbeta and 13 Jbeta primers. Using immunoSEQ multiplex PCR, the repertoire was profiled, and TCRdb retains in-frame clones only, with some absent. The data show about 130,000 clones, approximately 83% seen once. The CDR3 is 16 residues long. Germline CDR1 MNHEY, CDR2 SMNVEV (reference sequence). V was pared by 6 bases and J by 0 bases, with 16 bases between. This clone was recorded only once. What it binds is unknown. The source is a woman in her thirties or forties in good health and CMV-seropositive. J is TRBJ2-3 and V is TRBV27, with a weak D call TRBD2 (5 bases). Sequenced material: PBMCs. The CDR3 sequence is CASSSLGGPSTDTQYF. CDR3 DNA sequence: TGTGCCAGCAGCTCCCTCGGCGGGCCCAGCACAGATACGCAGTATTTT.